Listed below are T cell receptor beta chains from one sample, sequenced in a study of blood T cells in healthy people across ages. TCRdb reprocessed the 5' RACE reads with MiXCR, giving one entry per CDR3 protein. The sample shows about 1.4 million distinct CDR3 sequences, almost 60% of them seen only once. The sequenced sample consisted of blood. These receptors all come from a man between 18 and 29 years old in good health. The CDR3 runs from the conserved cysteine through the conserved F or W. The D gene is left open where the match is weak. Only some rows state a clone size, as once, few, many or a class for expanded clones.

d_gene,abundance,v_gene,j_gene,len,CDR3nt,CDR3aa
.,.,TRBV27,TRBJ1-2,16,TGTGCCAGCAGTAAGGGAGACAGCTTTCAGATCTATGGCTACACCTTC,CASSKGDSFQIYGYTF
.,.,TRBV20-1,TRBJ2-1,12,TGCAGTGCTAGAGAGGGCGGGAATGAGCAGTTCTTC,CSAREGGNEQFF
.,few,TRBV4-1,TRBJ2-7,15,TGCGCCAGCAGCCAAGCCAAGGGGCTTAACTACGAGCAGTACTTC,CASSQAKGLNYEQYF
.,.,TRBV12-3/TRBV12-4,TRBJ2-2,14,TGTGCCAGCAGTTTAGGGCCAGCCGGCGGGGAGCTGTTTTTT,CASSLGPAGGELFF
.,.,TRBV11-2,TRBJ2-1,13,TGTGCCAGCAGCCCCGGGGTCTACAGGGAGCAGTTCTTC,CASSPGVYREQFF
TRBD2,.,TRBV9,TRBJ2-3,16,TGTGCCAGCAGCGAGGATAGCGGGACTAGCACAGATACGCAGTATTTT,CASSEDSGTSTDTQYF
.,.,TRBV20-1,TRBJ2-7,15,TGCAGTGCTAGAAGAAGGGACTCCTACTCCTACGAGCAGTACTTC,CSARRRDSYSYEQYF
TRBD1,.,TRBV20-1,TRBJ1-6,16,TGCAGTGCTAGAGGCCTTCCGGGACAGGGCAATTCACCCCTCCACTTT,CSARGLPGQGNSPLHF
.,few,TRBV7-7,TRBJ2-5,14,TGTGCTAGCAGCTCCTCAGTGTACCAAGAGACCCAGTACTTC,CASSSSVYQETQYF
TRBD2,.,TRBV10-3,TRBJ2-7,17,TGTGCCATCAGTACGATGAGCCTCGGACTAGTGTTCCACGAGCAGTACTTC,CAISTMSLGLVFHEQYF
.,.,TRBV10-3,TRBJ1-6,12,TGTGCCATCAGGGCAGGGGATTCACCCCTCCACTTT,CAIRAGDSPLHF
.,.,TRBV15,TRBJ1-2,15,TGTGCCACCAGCACCGGGGACGGACGGAACTATGGCTACACCTTC,CATSTGDGRNYGYTF
TRBD1,many,TRBV29-1,TRBJ1-2,12,TGCAGCGTCGGACAGGGGGACTATGGCTACACCTTC,CSVGQGDYGYTF
TRBD1,.,TRBV6-1,TRBJ2-5,15,TGTGCCAGCAGCTGGGACAGGGGAGAAGGAGAGACCCAGTACTTC,CASSWDRGEGETQYF
TRBD2,.,TRBV10-2,TRBJ2-1,15,TGCGCCAGCACTCACCTGGAGGGGAGGGAGGCTGAGCAGTTCTTC,CASTHLEGREAEQFF
TRBD2,few,TRBV15,TRBJ2-5,13,TGTGCCACTCTACTAGCGGGAGAGGAGACCCAGTACTTC,CATLLAGEETQYF
.,few,TRBV5-1,TRBJ2-1,16,TGCGCCAGCAGCCAAGGGGGGGACTACACTTACAATGAGCAGTTCTTC,CASSQGGDYTYNEQFF
.,.,TRBV10-3,TRBJ2-7,14,TGTGCCATCAGTGATTCGGGGCTCTCCTACGAGCAGTACTTC,CAISDSGLSYEQYF
.,.,TRBV7-2,TRBJ2-3,14,TGTGCCAGCAGCCAGGACACTCACGGGGGTACGCAGTATTTT,CASSQDTHGGTQYF
TRBD1,.,TRBV6-2/TRBV6-3,TRBJ1-6,15,TGTGCCAGCAGACGTACCGGGACAGGGTATTCACCCCTCCACTTT,CASRRTGTGYSPLHF
TRBD1,.,TRBV5-1,TRBJ2-7,14,TGCGCCAGCAGCTTGTACGGGACAGGGAACGAGCAGTACTTC,CASSLYGTGNEQYF
.,.,TRBV20-1,TRBJ2-7,13,TGCAGTGCTAGGGGTGGGGGATACTACGAGCAGTACTTC,CSARGGGYYEQYF
.,.,TRBV29-1,TRBJ2-2,14,TGCAGCGGCCGGGACACCCCGAACACCGGGGAGCTGTTTTTT,CSGRDTPNTGELFF
.,.,TRBV20-1,TRBJ1-2,11,TGCAGTGCCTACGACGGTTATGGCTACACCTTC,CSAYDGYGYTF
TRBD2,many,TRBV6-5,TRBJ2-3,15,TGTGCCAGCAGCTTAGCGGGGTCTAGCACAGATACGCAGTATTTT,CASSLAGSSTDTQYF